The 21 T cell receptor beta chains presented below share a single source sample, sequenced in a study of T cell changes during pregnancy in multiple sclerosis. TCRdb's copy holds only in-frame clones and misses some; the assay was immunoSEQ multiplex PCR. The table records 75,000 to 95,000 clones, around 93% of them present only once. The material was peripheral blood, obtained before pregnancy. The receptors here all came from a female donor with multiple sclerosis, enrolled in a pregnancy study.

A single count supports this clone. DNA of the CDR3: TGTGCCTGGGGAGAAGGCTACACCTTC. This sequence encodes CAWGEGYTF. The rearrangement links TRBV30 to TRBJ1-2; unclear D gene. The CDR3 covers 9 residues. V shed 5 bases and J shed 8 bases, with 6 bases lying between them. Germline values: CDR1 GTSNPN, CDR2 SVGIG (reference sequence). The complete variable domain, with remaining parts taken from reference TRBV30 and TRBJ1-2, reads SQTIHQWPATLVQPVGSPLSLECTVEGTSNPNLYWYRQAAGRGLQLLFYSVGIGQISSEVPQNLSASRPQDRQFILSSKKLLLSDSGFYLCAWGEGYTFGSGTRLTVV.

The chain couples TRBV9 to TRBJ2-7; no clear D. Germline values: CDR1 SGDLS, CDR2 YYNGEE. The V end was cut by 3 bases, the J end by 0 bases, with 7 bases between. The CDR3 consists of 13 residues. DNA of the CDR3: TGTGCCAGCAGCGCAAAGAGCTCCTACGAGCAGTACTTC. Its protein product is CASSAKSSYEQYF.

The V gene is TRBV7-2, the J gene TRBJ1-1; D is undetermined. V was pared by 2 bases and J by 0 bases, with 7 bases between. The germline gives CDR1 SGHTA, CDR2 FQGNSA. The length of the CDR3 is 14 residues. Written as DNA, the CDR3 is TGTGCCAGCAGCTTAATACAGATGAACACTGAAGCTTTCTTT. Amino acid sequence: CASSLIQMNTEAFF.

This clone was recorded only once. The chain couples TRBV7-2 to TRBJ2-1, with TRBD2 identical over 8 bases. Trimming at V came to 4 bases and at J to 10 bases, leaving 6 bases not matched to a gene. The CDR3 runs to 13 residues. Germline V CDR1 and CDR2: SGHTA, FQGNSA. The CDR3 bases are TGTGCCAGCAGCTATGGACTAGCACGCGAGCAGTTCTTC. Translated: CASSYGLAREQFF. The variable domain in full, with the rest retrieved from reference TRBV7-2 and TRBJ2-1, is GAGVSQSPSNKVTEKGKDVELRCDPISGHTALYWYRQSLGQGLEFLIYFQGNSAPDKSGLPSDRFSAERTGGSVSTLTIQRTQQEDSAVYLCASSYGLAREQFFGPGTRLTVL.

V gene TRBV7-3 combines with J gene TRBJ2-2; a possible D gene is TRBD2 (5 bases). V shed 5 bases and J shed 0 bases, with 10 bases lying between them. Germline V gene sequence: CDR1 SGHTA, CDR2 FQGTGA. This CDR3 has 15 residues. The CDR3: CASSKGLANTGELFF. The CDR3 nucleotides read TGTGCCAGCAGCAAAGGACTGGCGAACACCGGGGAGCTGTTTTTT.

This chain connects TRBV28 to TRBJ2-3, with 8 bases matching TRBD2. The CDR3 spans 17 residues. Germline CDR1 MDHEN, CDR2 SYDVKM. V gave up 5 bases and J gave up 0 bases; unmatched junction bases: 10. CDR3 amino acids: CASSAPGLGSSTDTQYF. The CDR3 DNA follows: TGTGCCAGCAGTGCACCGGGACTAGGTTCTAGCACAGATACGCAGTATTTT.

This clone has just a few counts. The J gene is TRBJ1-2, the V gene TRBV27, with D possibly matching TRBD1 (5 bases). Trimming removed 0 bases from V and 2 bases from J, with 10 bases in between. CDR1 and CDR2 (germline): MNHEY, SMNVEV (reference sequence). The CDR3 length is 15 residues. The CDR3 DNA is TGTGCCAGCAGTTTATCGATAGCAGGGAACTATGGCTACACCTTC. Encoded protein: CASSLSIAGNYGYTF.

The chain's CDR3 is CASSSGQTTLANYGYTF. For the CDR3, the DNA is TGCGCCAGCAGCTCCGGACAGACTACCTTAGCTAACTATGGCTACACCTTC. The chain has TRBV5-1 and TRBJ1-2; the D gene is possibly TRBD1 (6 bases). The CDR3 runs 17 residues. The germline CDR1 and CDR2 sequences are SGHRS and YFSETQ. V was pared by 3 bases and J by 0 bases, with 18 bases between.

The chain combines TRBV25-1 with TRBJ2-3; D unresolved. The CDR3 is 13 amino acids. Deletions cut 0 bases from V and 11 bases from J, with 12 bases between. Germline CDR1 is MGHDK and CDR2 is SYGVNS. The CDR3 bases are TGTGCCAGCAGTGAATACCAGCTCGGCGGGCAGTATTTT. Protein product: CASSEYQLGGQYF.

The rearrangement links TRBV9 to TRBJ2-7; 7 bases align to TRBD1. V shed 0 bases and J 2 bases; nucleotides not matched to a gene: 5. The CDR3 sequence is 15 residues long. Germline V gene lookup returns CDR1 SGDLS and CDR2 YYNGEE. The CDR3, as DNA: TGTGCCAGCAGCGTAGAGGGGACAGTCACCTACGAGCAGTACTTC. Protein product: CASSVEGTVTYEQYF.

This chain uses TRBV5-5 with TRBJ1-5; unclear D gene. CDR1 is SGHKS, CDR2 YYEKEE, per germline (reference sequence). This CDR3 contains 15 residues. V lost 0 bases and J lost 1, with 8 bases in between. The CDR3 is CASSLGVGSNQPQHF. Here the CDR3 DNA reads TGTGCCAGCAGCTTGGGTGTTGGCAGCAATCAGCCCCAGCATTTT.

The rearrangement uses TRBV29-1 and TRBJ2-5; 9 bases fit TRBD2. J was trimmed by 1 base and V by 4 bases; bases with no gene match: 4. CDR1 is SQVTM and CDR2 is ANQGSEA in the germline V gene. The CDR3 totals 14 residues. CDR3 sequence (DNA): TGCAGCGTTGGTCCAGCGGGGGGCCAAGAGACCCAGTACTTC. Amino acids: CSVGPAGGQETQYF.

The chain employs TRBV14 and TRBJ2-7, with D hard to call. The CDR3 is made up of 14 amino acids. V was cut by 0 bases and J by 6 bases, with 12 bases left in between. Germline V gene data show CDR1 as SGHDN and CDR2 as FVKESK. CDR3 in amino acids: CASSQDLGRGEQYF. As DNA, the CDR3 is TGTGCCAGCAGCCAAGATCTGGGTAGAGGCGAGCAGTACTTC. The entire variable domain, with the rest obtained from reference TRBV14 and TRBJ2-7, is as follows: EAGVTQFPSHSVIEKGQTVTLRCDPISGHDNLYWYRRVMGKEIKFLLHFVKESKQDESGMPNNRFLAERTGGTYSTLKVQPAELEDSGVYFCASSQDLGRGEQYFGPGTRLTVT.

The count of this clone is one. The chain joins TRBV19 to TRBJ2-2, with 7 bases lining up with TRBD1. Germline V gene data show CDR1 as LNHDA and CDR2 as SQIVND (reference sequence). This CDR3 contains 15 residues. J gave up 1 base and V 2 bases, and 1 base lay outside the gene matches. The CDR3 sequence: CASSIRGQNTGELFF. The CDR3, as DNA: TGTGCCAGTAGTATAAGGGGGCAGAACACCGGGGAGCTGTTTTTT.

The chain uses TRBV7-9 and TRBJ2-2; 13 positions match TRBD2. V lost 4 bases, J lost 7 bases, and 6 bases stayed unmatched. In germline, CDR1 is SEHNR, CDR2 FQNEAQ (reference sequence). This CDR3 region has 16 residues. This CDR3 reads CASSSRTSGSFGELFF. The CDR3 DNA sequence: TGTGCCAGCAGCTCCCGGACTAGCGGGAGTTTCGGGGAGCTGTTTTTT. Drawing the rest from reference TRBV7-9 and TRBJ2-2, the complete variable domain is DTGVSQNPRHKITKRGQNVTFRCDPISEHNRLYWYRQTLGQGPEFLTYFQNEAQLEKSRLLSDRFSAERPKGSFSTLEIQRTEQGDSAMYLCASSSRTSGSFGELFFGEGSRLTVL.

V gene TRBV10-2 combines with J gene TRBJ2-7; the match to TRBD2 covers 8 bases. Germline-derived CDR1 and CDR2 are WSHSY and SAAADI. With 3 bases clipped from V and 0 bases from J, the junction kept 13 bases outside the gene matches. The CDR3 loop spans 18 amino acids. CDR3 DNA: TGCGCCAGCAGTGATCCGAGGGGCGGGGGGAAGAGCTCCTACGAGCAGTACTTC. Translated: CASSDPRGGGKSSYEQYF.

The V gene is TRBV7-9, the J gene TRBJ1-6; perhaps TRBD1 as D (6 bases). The CDR3 runs 16 residues. Between the trimmed V and J ends, which lost 6 bases and 0 bases, there was a span of 12 bases. Germline-derived CDR1 and CDR2 are SEHNR and FQNEAQ (reference sequence). DNA for the CDR3: TGTGCCAGCAGACAACAGGGTGGCTCCTATAATTCACCCCTCCACTTT. Its protein is CASRQQGGSYNSPLHF. The variable domain in full, with the rest retrieved from reference TRBV7-9 and TRBJ1-6, is DTGVSQNPRHKITKRGQNVTFRCDPISEHNRLYWYRQTLGQGPEFLTYFQNEAQLEKSRLLSDRFSAERPKGSFSTLEIQRTEQGDSAMYLCASRQQGGSYNSPLHFGNGTRLTVT.

The chain employs TRBV27 and TRBJ2-1; 13 bases align to TRBD2. The length of the CDR3 is 16 residues. After removal of 5 bases from V and 8 bases from J, the junction contained 9 bases not matched to a gene. Germline-derived CDR1 and CDR2 are MNHEY and SMNVEV (reference sequence). CDR3 protein: CASSTLLAGGPDEQFF. The CDR3 nucleotides are TGTGCCAGCAGTACCCTACTAGCGGGGGGGCCGGATGAGCAGTTCTTC.

The gene calls are TRBV30 and TRBJ2-7; a possible D gene is TRBD2 (5 bases). This CDR3 spans 15 amino acids. Germline CDR1 is GTSNPN and CDR2 is SVGIG (reference sequence). The V gene lost 0 bases and the J gene lost 10 bases, with 22 bases spanning the gap. CDR3 DNA: TGTGCCTGGAGTGTGGGAGCCGGGGAACTACGAGCCCAGTACTTC. The encoded protein is CAWSVGAGELRAQYF.

The chain has TRBV5-5 and TRBJ2-7; D unclear. V was clipped by 2 bases and J by 2 bases, with 8 bases between them. The CDR3 loop spans 13 amino acids. The V gene's germline CDR1 is SGHKS and CDR2 YYEKEE (reference sequence). For the CDR3, the DNA is TGTGCCAGCAGCTTCCACACCACCTACGAGCAGTACTTC. Protein: CASSFHTTYEQYF.

The chain joins TRBV30 to TRBJ2-6; the match to TRBD1 covers 9 bases. Germline V lookup: CDR1 GTSNPN, CDR2 SVGIG (reference sequence). The CDR3 runs 17 residues. Losses at the gene ends were 3 bases for V and 1 base for J; bases not matched to a gene: 7. Here the CDR3 reads CAWSGSGQGSGANVLTF. The CDR3 DNA sequence: TGTGCCTGGAGCGGATCGGGACAGGGATCTGGGGCCAACGTCCTGACTTTC.